This T cell receptor beta chain was found in a study of OX40 agonist ivuxolimab in advanced cancers. Findings of the study overall: More expanded clones were seen, on average, in CD8+ T cells than in CD4+. CD4+ and CD8+ blood T cells expanded clonally by week 6 at 0.1 to 3.0 mg/kg.

Comment on this clone: The antigen is not known.

Sequencing was performed with immunoSEQ multiplex PCR; in TCRdb, only in-frame clones are kept and a portion is missing. Among nearly 80,000 clones listed, about four fifths were seen once. Trimming left V 7 bases short and J 11 bases short, with 14 bases between. The CDR3 covers 11 residues. Germline V gene lookup returns CDR1 DFQATT and CDR2 SNEGSKA (reference sequence). This chain joins TRBV20-1 and TRBJ1-4; perhaps TRBD1 as D (5 bases). This sample comprised CD4+ or CD8+ T cells sorted from blood, obtained in a trial of the OX40 agonist ivuxolimab. This TCR was sampled from an adult with an advanced solid tumor such as melanoma, head and neck, liver or kidney cancer. CDR3 in amino acids: CSVPGYPKLFF. The CDR3 DNA sequence: TGCAGTGTGCCAGGGTACCCTAAACTGTTTTTT.